One and the same sample provided the 30 T cell receptor beta chains below, sequenced in a study of blood T cell repertoires in COVID-19. Sequencing was performed with immunoSEQ multiplex PCR; in TCRdb, only in-frame clones are kept and a portion is missing. The data show approximately 70,000 clones, just under 80% seen once. Material for sequencing was peripheral blood. These receptors all stem from a woman in her fifties or sixties with acute or convalescent COVID-19.

Of note for this clone: The junction does not match germline at one end; this may be a read error. The chain joins TRBV5-1 to TRBJ2-7; D ambiguous. The V gene's germline CDR1 is SGHRS and CDR2 YFSETQ. This CDR3 has 12 amino acids. In DNA form, the CDR3 reads TGCGCCAGCAGCTTAAGAGGAACCAACTGTATGTTC. Translating it yields CASSLRGTNCMF.

The chain combines TRBV6-2 or TRBV6-3 with TRBJ1-2, with 9 bases fitting TRBD1. CDR1 is MNHEY and CDR2 is SVGEGT in the germline V gene. V was clipped by 5 bases and J by 3 bases; unmatched bases: 10. This CDR3 comprises 16 residues. In DNA, the CDR3 is TGTGCCAGCAGTCCCGCCCGGGGACAGGGCGACTATGGCTACACCTTC. As protein: CASSPARGQGDYGYTF.

The genes are TRBV2 and TRBJ2-7, with D unresolved. Germline V gene sequence: CDR1 SNHLY, CDR2 FYNNEI. The CDR3 contains 11 residues. Trimming pared 6 bases from V and 4 bases from J, leaving 7 bases between. CDR3 coding DNA: TGTGCCAGCAGCCTTGAGTACGAGCAGTACTTC. Translating gives CASSLEYEQYF.

The V call is TRBV10-3, the J call TRBJ1-2; the match to TRBD1 covers 12 bases. The V gene's germline CDR1 is ENHRY and CDR2 SYGVKD. The J segment lost 4 bases and the V segment lost 5 bases, leaving 14 bases of the junction unmatched. The CDR3 extends over 18 amino acids. The CDR3 DNA follows: TGTGCCATCAGTCAACCCCCGGGACAGGGGGCCCTCGCCTATGGCTACACCTTC. This sequence encodes CAISQPPGQGALAYGYTF.

This clone has just a few counts. The chain is built from TRBV5-4 and TRBJ1-1, with D unresolved. The ends were cut back, 4 bases at V and 4 bases at J, with 11 bases in the middle. Germline CDR1 is SGHNT and CDR2 is YYREEE (reference sequence). The CDR3 has 13 residues. The CDR3 loop reads CASSPRDFTEAFF. CDR3 nucleotide sequence: TGTGCCAGCAGCCCACGCGACTTCACTGAAGCTTTCTTT.

The chain combines TRBV4-1 with TRBJ2-7, with 9 bases matching TRBD1. This CDR3 is 15 amino acids long. The ends lost 3 bases at V and 6 bases at J; junction bases unmatched: 9. Germline V CDR1 and CDR2: MGHRA, YSYEKL. CDR3 DNA sequence: TGCGCCAGCAGCCATCCGATGGGACAGGGAACCGAGCAGTACTTC. Its translation is CASSHPMGQGTEQYF.

V usage is TRBV28 and J usage is TRBJ2-4; D is undetermined. Trimming removed 7 bases from V and 1 base from J, with 8 bases in between. CDR3 length: 13 residues. Germline-derived CDR1 and CDR2 are MDHEN and SYDVKM. The CDR3 sequence is CASTPSAKNIQYF. CDR3 nucleotide sequence: TGTGCCAGCACCCCCTCTGCCAAAAACATTCAGTACTTC.

The DNA for the CDR3 is TGTGCCAGCAGTGCCTGGGCGGGAAAGGTGAACACTGAAGCTTTCTTT. This translates into CASSAWAGKVNTEAFF. This rearrangement joins TRBV2 to TRBJ1-1; D gene unclear. CDR3 length: 16 amino acids. Trimming stripped 4 bases from V and 0 bases from J, with 15 bases between. The germline CDR1 and CDR2 sequences are SNHLY and FYNNEI.

This clone showed up just once. This rearrangement joins TRBV7-9 to TRBJ2-7; D call uncertain. Germline CDR1 SEHNR, CDR2 FQNEAQ (reference sequence). V lost 6 bases to trimming and J lost 6 bases, with 18 bases between them. The CDR3 is 14 amino acids. CDR3 coding DNA: TGTGCCAGCAGTTCGGTGTTAAGCATCGGCGAGCAGTACTTC. Residues: CASSSVLSIGEQYF.

This clone was picked up one time. V is TRBV18 and J is TRBJ2-3; TRBD2 matches 13 bases. With V trimmed by 6 bases and J by 2 bases, 5 bases remained unmatched. This CDR3 is built from 16 residues. In germline, CDR1 is KGHSH, CDR2 LQKENI. The CDR3 nucleotides read TGTGCCAGCTCTCGAGGACTAGCGGGGGTCACAGATACGCAGTATTTT. It specifies CASSRGLAGVTDTQYF.

CDR3 nucleotides: TGCGCCAGCAGCGGGGGACTTTTAGCCAAAAACATTCAGTACTTC. It specifies CASSGGLLAKNIQYF. The V and J genes are TRBV4-1 and TRBJ2-4, with a weak D call TRBD2 (6 bases). The CDR3 has 15 residues. The V gene's germline CDR1 is MGHRA and CDR2 YSYEKL. Trimming pared 5 bases from V and 0 bases from J, leaving 11 bases between.

The chain is built from TRBV27 and TRBJ2-7; 8 positions agree with TRBD1. The CDR3 totals 14 residues. Germline lookup yields CDR1 MNHEY and CDR2 SMNVEV (reference sequence). V shed 2 bases and J 7 bases; nucleotides not matched to a gene: 7. In nucleotides, the CDR3 is TGTGCCAGCAGTTTAGGACAGGGATTCTGGGAGCAGTACTTC. Residues: CASSLGQGFWEQYF.

This clone was counted a single time. CDR3 residues: CASNTPAGPNTEAFF. DNA of the CDR3: TGTGCCAGCAATACCCCGGCAGGGCCGAACACTGAAGCTTTCTTT. The chain carries TRBV6-5 and TRBJ1-1; D is perhaps TRBD1 (5 bases). Germline loops: CDR1 MNHEY, CDR2 SVGAGI. The CDR3 spans 15 residues. V lost 7 bases, J lost 1 base, and 16 bases lay in between.

V gene TRBV6-5 combines with J gene TRBJ1-1; D is unresolved. Per germline, CDR1 MNHEY and CDR2 SVGAGI. Trimming removed 4 bases at V and 1 base at J, with 10 bases between. There are 14 residues in the CDR3. The CDR3 DNA follows: TGTGCCAGCAGTTTGGTGGTGGCGAACACTGAAGCTTTCTTT. Encoded protein: CASSLVVANTEAFF.

The chain is built from TRBV7-9 and TRBJ1-5; 8 bases are a match to TRBD1. Looked up from germline, CDR1 is SEHNR and CDR2 is FQNEAQ (reference sequence). This CDR3 is built from 14 residues. Unmatched junction bases numbered 4, after V lost 5 bases and J lost 4 bases. The CDR3 DNA reads TGTGCCAGCAGCCCCTGGACAGGGAATCAGCCCCAGCATTTT. It yields the protein CASSPWTGNQPQHF.

The chain combines TRBV28 with TRBJ1-2, with D possibly matching TRBD1 (5 bases). This CDR3 comprises 13 residues. Germline CDR1 reads MDHEN; CDR2 reads SYDVKM. Trimming removed 3 bases from V and 7 bases from J, with 12 bases in between. The CDR3 region is CASSFRGNTGYTF. The CDR3 DNA follows: TGTGCCAGCAGTTTTAGGGGCAATACTGGCTACACCTTC.

The rearrangement uses TRBV19 and TRBJ2-5; maybe TRBD1 (6 bases). The CDR3 has 15 amino acids. Germline V CDR1 and CDR2: LNHDA, SQIVND (reference sequence). The V end was cut by 5 bases, the J end by 9 bases, with 22 bases between. The CDR3 sequence: CASSPRGGSIGAQYF. For the CDR3, the DNA is TGTGCCAGTAGTCCCCGTGGGGGCTCCATCGGCGCCCAGTACTTC.

The chain has TRBV9 and TRBJ2-5; D might be TRBD1 (5 bases). The CDR3 extends over 14 amino acids. V lost 0 bases, J lost 5 bases, and 11 bases lay in between. Germline-derived CDR1 and CDR2 are SGDLS and YYNGEE. The CDR3 is CASSVVGGAETQYF. As DNA, the CDR3 is TGTGCCAGCAGCGTAGTGGGTGGGGCGGAGACCCAGTACTTC.

The chain combines TRBV12-3 or TRBV12-4 with TRBJ1-2; D is possibly TRBD1 (6 bases). The CDR3 totals 11 residues. V was shortened by 5 bases and J by 5 bases, with 6 bases between the two germline ends. The CDR3 loop reads CASSQGYGYTF. DNA for the CDR3: TGTGCCAGCAGTCAGGGGTATGGCTACACCTTC.

This sequence joins TRBV25-1 and TRBJ1-1; D unclear. Trimming removed 5 bases at V and 1 base at J, with 14 bases between. Germline V gives CDR1 MGHDK, CDR2 SYGVNS. CDR3 length: 15 amino acids. The CDR3 nucleotides are TGTGCCAGCAGTAAGCGTGGCGGGCCGAACACTGAAGCTTTCTTT. This encodes CASSKRGGPNTEAFF. Looking up the rest from reference TRBV25-1 and TRBJ1-1 gives the full variable domain: EADIYQTPRYLVIGTGKKITLECSQTMGHDKMYWYQQDPGMELHLIHYSYGVNSTEKGDLSSESTVSRIRTEHFPLTLESARPSHTSQYLCASSKRGGPNTEAFFGQGTRLTVV.

V and J are TRBV12-3 or TRBV12-4 and TRBJ1-3; no clear D gene. V shed 1 base and J shed 5 bases, with 6 bases lying between them. There are 13 residues in the CDR3. CDR3: CASSLGTRNTIYF. In nucleotides, the CDR3 is TGTGCCAGCAGTTTAGGGACTAGAAACACCATATATTTT.

V usage is TRBV5-1 and J usage is TRBJ2-5; D perhaps matches TRBD2 (6 bases). The CDR3 has 15 residues. Germline V lookup: CDR1 SGHRS, CDR2 YFSETQ. V shed 4 bases and J shed 7 bases, with 20 bases lying between them. The CDR3 DNA sequence: TGCGCCAGCAGCGGAGGGAACACGCAGCCAGGGACCCAGTACTTC. Its translation: CASSGGNTQPGTQYF.

The genes are TRBV27 and TRBJ2-1; a weak D match, TRBD2 (6 bases). The V end was cut by 8 bases, the J end by 7 bases, with 6 bases between. The germline V gene encodes CDR1 MNHEY and CDR2 SMNVEV (reference sequence). CDR3 size: 10 residues. CDR3 nucleotides: TGTGCCAGCGCGGGAAATGAGCAGTTCTTC. Its protein product is CASAGNEQFF.

This rearrangement joins TRBV28 to TRBJ1-2, with D possibly matching TRBD1 (6 bases). Trimming cost V 1 base and J 1 base, with 16 bases left between them. This CDR3 has 17 amino acids. Germline CDR1 is MDHEN and CDR2 is SYDVKM. The CDR3 DNA follows: TGTGCCAGCAGTTTATCGGGGGGGCCCCCCGGTAACTATGGCTACACCTTC. Amino acid sequence: CASSLSGGPPGNYGYTF.

The CDR3 here is CASSPPSKDSAGGYTF. The DNA for the CDR3 is TGTGCCAGCAGCCCACCCTCCAAGGACAGCGCTGGTGGCTACACCTTC. The rearrangement joins TRBV3-1 (or the pseudogene TRBV3-2) to TRBJ1-2; tentatively, D is TRBD1 (6 bases). CDR3 size: 16 residues. Trimming shortened V by 4 bases and J by 7 bases, and 22 bases separated the two germline ends. Looked up from germline, CDR1 is LGHDT and CDR2 is YNNKEL (reference sequence).

V and J are TRBV3-1 (or the pseudogene TRBV3-2) and TRBJ1-6, with 8 bases matching TRBD1. J gave up 8 bases and V 1 base, and 7 bases lay outside the gene matches. The CDR3 consists of 16 residues. CDR1 and CDR2 (germline): LGHDT, YNNKEL (reference sequence). The CDR3 reads CASSQGLDREDSPLHF. DNA for the CDR3: TGTGCCAGCAGCCAAGGCCTGGACAGGGAGGATTCACCCCTCCACTTT.

The genes are TRBV19 and TRBJ2-2; D might be TRBD1 (6 bases). V lost 2 bases to trimming and J lost 7 bases, with 11 bases between them. The CDR3 runs to 14 residues. The germline gives CDR1 LNHDA, CDR2 SQIVND (reference sequence). CDR3 DNA: TGTGCCAGTAGTATACGACAGGCTATCGGGGAGCTGTTTTTT. This gives the protein CASSIRQAIGELFF.

The rearrangement uses TRBV7-9 and TRBJ1-1, with TRBD1 as a possible D gene (5 bases). From germline, CDR1 is SEHNR and CDR2 FQNEAQ (reference sequence). There are 13 residues in the CDR3. The ends were cut back, 5 bases at V and 2 bases at J, with 9 bases in the middle. CDR3 coding DNA: TGTGCCAGCAGCGTGGACACCAACACTGAAGCTTTCTTT. Translation gives CASSVDTNTEAFF.

Only a few counts were recorded for this clone. The chain links TRBV6-5 to TRBJ1-2, with D unclear. CDR3 size: 13 residues. The germline V and J ends were trimmed by 2 bases and 5 bases, with 9 bases remaining between them. CDR1 and CDR2 from the germline V gene are MNHEY and SVGAGI. In nucleotides, the CDR3 is TGTGCCAGCAGTTACGGCCGGGAATATGGCTACACCTTC. It codes for CASSYGREYGYTF.

This sequence joins TRBV7-3 and TRBJ2-7, with TRBD2 matching over 8 bases. The J segment lost 2 bases and the V segment lost 5 bases, leaving 8 bases of the junction unmatched. This CDR3 region has 15 residues. Germline V CDR1 and CDR2: SGHTA, FQGTGA. The CDR3 sequence: CASSPTSAAPYEQYF. CDR3 in DNA: TGTGCCAGCAGCCCGACTAGCGCCGCCCCCTACGAGCAGTACTTC.